The present T cell receptor beta chain was sequenced within a study of T cell repertoires in cytomegalovirus infection. On this clonotype: The antigen remains undetermined.

Via MiXCR, TCRdb re-called the reads, giving one row per CDR3 protein. The repertoire includes over 45,000 distinct CDR3 sequences, about a fifth of them detected once, and about 87% sits in the top ten. Study-wide results and limits: Totalled public TCR beta family frequency picked out people who carried CMV plus the relevant HLA.

The receptor's source is a human donor in good health (CMV status not recorded). Some clones in this sample may be carry-over from other donors' samples. Here the sequenced sample was CD8+ T cells from cultured PBMCs, taken from culture after CMV antigen stimulation.

CDR3 protein: CASWRSLNEQFF. CDR3 coding DNA: TGTGCCAGCTGGCGGAGCCTCAATGAGCAGTTCTTC. The rearrangement uses TRBV27 and TRBJ2-1; D is unresolved. The CDR3 length is 12 residues. V was cut by 8 bases and J by 6 bases, with 11 bases left in between. The germline gives CDR1 MNHEY, CDR2 SMNVEV (reference sequence).